This record looks at one TCR beta chain sequence and its context. Its cognate antigen has yet to be identified. The input lacks base qualities; no much larger clone sits a single base away. Healthy HIV-negative adults with no recently reported acute infections or vaccinations were included as donors. All donors were Caucasian adults living in Nashville, Tennessee, USA. CD4+ T cells were enriched by magnetic negative selection; naive cells were then positively selected on CD45RA, and the negative fraction formed the memory subset. Blood was obtained by leukapheresis, after which PBMCs were separated by Ficoll-Histopaque density gradient centrifugation and cryopreserved in liquid nitrogen vapor phase. Purity and quantity of every magnetically sorted T cell population were checked by analytical flow cytometry. From each sorted fraction, genomic DNA was isolated and quantified by UV absorbance on a Nanodrop 2000c.

V is clipped by 6 bases and J by 4 bases, and the sequence between their germline boundaries is 9 bases long. The germline V gene provides CDR1 MNHEY and CDR2 SVGAGI. Spanning cysteine to phenylalanine, the CDR3 consists of 12 amino acids. Only CDR3 DNA is held: 36 bases, read in frame from base 1. The data derive from a study of shared clonotypes between healthy human individuals (TCRdb year 2020). Context from the whole study: The cohort comprised a couple of women and three men aged 18 to 49 years. For each donor, three plates each were used for CD4 naive and CD4 memory, two plates were used for CD8 naive, and one plate was used for CD8 memory. The study deeply sequenced blood TCR repertoires of five healthy adults to estimate repertoire size and the extent of clonotype sharing between individuals. Libraries were prepared and TCR repertoires were sequenced by different laboratories using diverse techniques, in order to increase sequencing depth and limit assay-specific biases. Leukapheresis yielded between about 0.94 and 9.5 billion PBMCs per donor.

Using the deep immunoSEQ assay, multiplex PCR amplified TCR CDR3 regions from genomic DNA. Extracted genomic DNA from each cell subset was spread evenly across all wells of several immunoSEQ 96-well plates, with each plate serving as a replicate. For sorted subsets, each replicate PCR was loaded with about 200 ng genomic DNA, equivalent to 25,000 to 30,000 T cell genomes. Purified libraries were measured with a Qubit 3.0 fluorometer, size-checked on a Bioanalyzer 2100, and measured again with the KAPA Library Quantification kit. Every immunoSEQ 96-well plate was sequenced on a dedicated single-read 150-cycle Illumina NextSeq 550 flow cell. The authors' analysis ran thus. Because the immunoSEQ output held only junctional sequences and lacked quality scores, the filtering could not match the filtering applied to full-length reads. Sequences were annotated with PyIR, a Python wrapper for IgBLAST v1.9, and V/J genes and CDR3 were assigned using IMGT germline references. Any read was removed if the V/J assignment was weak (E-value above 1e-6), the CDR3 was missing, or the read contained stop codons, out-of-frame junctions, or ambiguous translated residues. V3J clonotypes were defined as sequences sharing an identical inferred V gene, J gene, and CDR3 amino acid sequence. The percentage overlap between two repertoires was calculated by dividing the number of shared unique clonotypes by the size of the smaller repertoire. Repertoire richness was assessed with RTK rarefaction, the Chao1 estimator, and Recon v2.1 estimates of unobserved clonotypes. For all TCRbeta clonotypes obtained by the gDNA method from four donors, generation probabilities were computed with OLGA. TCRdb stores this immuneACCESS table with in-frame sequences only. Part of the clones is absent; in the studies checked, under half of the shortfall reflects unresolved V genes, and no reason is known for the rest. For V, J and clone size, that table is used; D and trimming come from the DNA. The sample data list 2 million to 2.5 million clones, and 85% to 95% of these were observed just once. Around 0.4% of the sample rests with the top ten.

The paper as a whole reports these results and caveats: Larger estimated clonotype richness was generally found for naive subsets than for memory subsets. Compared with non-shared clonotypes, the clonotypes found in all four sorted-subset donors had higher generation probabilities. Pairwise subsampling led to the expectation that sequencing depth would affect the degree of clonotype sharing among donors. Sampling was restricted to blood, and TCR repertoires in tissues likely differ from the TCR repertoires found in blood. The small number of donors limited the genetic and exposure-history diversity represented. Across a handful of donors, approximately 5% of naive CD4, 3% to 3.5% of naive CD8, 2.3% of memory CD4, and under 0.45% of memory CD8 clonotypes were shared. Incomplete sequencing was indicated by rarefaction of sorted-subset datasets, despite the large sequencing depth.

The TCR sequence derives from a man younger than 30 in good health. Some clones in this sample may be carry-over from other donors' samples. This receptor chain uses TRBV6-5 and TRBJ1-1, with no reliable assignment of the D segment. The specimen sequenced was naive CD4+ T cells from PBMCs. The cell subset or site label for this specimen denotes: CD45RA+ positively selected. The sequence in DNA is TGTGCCAGCAGAAATAGCCCCACTGAAGCTTTCTTT. Translated, it gives CASRNSPTEAFF.